This T cell receptor beta chain derives from a study of graft-versus-host responses after intestinal transplantation. Study background: Uniformly, recipients were administered anti-thymocyte globulin induction with subsequent tacrolimus and steroids for two to three years.

Broader study findings: Declining HvG levels early post-transplant were linked to peak circulating GvH clone levels.

V dropped 5 bases and J dropped 7; count of bases not matched to a gene: 10. The germline V gene has CDR1 MNHNY and CDR2 SVGAGI (reference sequence). The CDR3 sequence is 15 residues long. Here immunoSEQ multiplex PCR was the method, and the copy in TCRdb shows in-frame clones only, minus some. Of about 88,000 clones listed, more than 85% are singletons. This clone came up once. What it recognizes is unknown. The genes are TRBV6-6 and TRBJ2-1; TRBD2 agrees at 8 bases. The sample consisted of unstimulated CD4+ T cells sorted from spleen or lymph node cells, taken before transplant. This clonotype was obtained from a human donor who was the organ donor for an intestinal transplant. CDR3 in amino acids: CASSNGRAGQNEQFF. The CDR3 bases are TGTGCCAGCAGTAACGGGAGGGCCGGGCAAAATGAGCAGTTCTTC.